The following is a T cell receptor (beta chain) sequence with its context. This sample is drawn from a study of cytomegalovirus exposure and HLA in healthy donors. Generated by immunoSEQ multiplex PCR, the TCRdb table keeps only in-frame clones and is missing some. The sample includes 150,000 to 200,000 clones, about 88% seen only once; the top ten take roughly 3%. Germline V CDR1 and CDR2: WNHNN, SYGVQD (reference sequence). V lost 4 bases to trimming and J lost 2 bases, with 12 bases between them. This CDR3 contains 14 residues. The TCR was taken from a man aged 18 to 30 in good health and CMV-seronegative. Sequenced sample: PBMCs. The chain combines TRBV10-1 with TRBJ2-7; the D is unclear. CDR3: CASSVGRKTYEQYV. The CDR3 coding sequence is TGCGCCAGCAGTGTGGGCAGGAAGACCTACGAGCAGTACGTC.